This T cell receptor beta chain comes out of a study of blood T cell repertoires in COVID-19. The overall study: Acute and convalescent COVID-19 specimens originated in the United States, Italy and Spain.

This CDR3 has 16 residues. J gave up 4 bases and V 2 bases, and 4 bases lay outside the gene matches. The V gene's germline CDR1 is LNHNV and CDR2 YYDKDF (reference sequence). Only in-frame clones appear in the TCRdb table, and some are missing; sequencing was by immunoSEQ multiplex PCR. This table holds hundreds of thousands of clones, about 85% found once. The genes are TRBV15 and TRBJ2-1, with 11 nucleotides matching TRBD2. Sequencing used PBMCs or T cells enriched from blood (not recorded which). The TCR sequence derives from a woman in her twenties or thirties who had been exposed to COVID-19. CDR3: CATSRPTSGSYNEQFF. The CDR3 coding sequence is TGTGCCACCAGCAGACCCACTAGCGGGAGTTACAATGAGCAGTTCTTC.